Sequencing of this T cell receptor (beta chain) was carried out in a study of blood T cell repertoires in COVID-19. Looking at the study overall: Nucleic acid was either cDNA or gDNA, and it came from T cells, B-cell-depleted T cells, or PBMCs.

Authors' processing steps: The authors estimated nucleated cell counts from reference gene primer amplification. Profiled with immunoSEQ multiplex PCR; TCRdb holds only in-frame clones, not every one. From that table come the V and J calls and clone size; the DNA was used to work out D and trimming. Altogether 130,000 to 150,000 clones are present, 80% being singletons, with the ten largest covering around 3.8%. Germline V gene data show CDR1 as GTSNPN and CDR2 as SVGIG (reference sequence). Trimming cost V 1 base and J 2 bases, with 9 bases left between them. The CDR3 is 13 amino acids. The specimen sequenced was peripheral blood. The TCR originated in a man aged 70-80 years who had recovered from COVID-19. J is TRBJ2-7 and V is TRBV30; perhaps TRBD2 as D (5 bases). The CDR3 nucleotides read TGTGCCTGGAGTGAACTAGACCCCTACGAGCAGTACTTC. Translation gives CAWSELDPYEQYF.